Here is one T cell receptor beta chain with its context. The antigen is unknown. V gave up 6 bases and J gave up 1 base, with 13 bases separating them. The CDR3 consists of 15 residues. CDR1 is SNHLY and CDR2 is FYNNEI in the germline V gene. The data stem from a study of OX40 agonist ivuxolimab in advanced cancers. Study details: The dose-escalation cohort had hepatocellular carcinoma, melanoma, renal cell or head and neck cancer. Under the entry rules, prior anti-PD-1, anti-PD-L1 or anti-CTLA-4 therapy was allowed, and approximately 40% had some.

The protocol was immunoSEQ multiplex PCR, while the TCRdb copy is restricted to in-frame clones and leaves out a portion. The sample contains roughly 80,000 clones, roughly nine tenths of which appear only once. Study-level results: At 0.1 to 3.0 mg/kg and by week 6, clonal expansion occurred in CD4+ and CD8+ blood T cells. Expansion of clones was among the lowest in partial responders at 0.1-3.0 mg/kg.

This clonotype was sampled from an adult with an advanced solid tumor such as melanoma, head and neck, liver or kidney cancer. This sample comprised CD4+ or CD8+ T cells sorted from blood, obtained in a trial of the OX40 agonist ivuxolimab. The chain employs TRBV2 and TRBJ1-5; weak D call: TRBD1 (5 bases). The chain's CDR3 is CASRPGGSSNQPQHF. The CDR3 coding sequence is TGTGCCAGCAGACCCGGGGGGTCAAGCAATCAGCCCCAGCATTTT.